A selection of T cell receptor beta chains follows, all from one sample in a study of blood T cell repertoires in COVID-19. Only in-frame clones appear in the TCRdb table, and some are missing; sequencing was by immunoSEQ multiplex PCR. The repertoire holds 350,000 to 550,000 clones, with 70% to 90% as singletons. What was sequenced was PBMCs or T cells enriched from blood (not recorded which). These TCRs come from a woman between 18 and 30 years old with acute COVID-19. Both conserved end residues are part of each CDR3. D genes are given only for firm matches. Not every row has a clone size; where given, it reads once, few, many or a size class.

abundance,j_gene,d_gene,v_gene,CDR3aa,CDR3nt
-,TRBJ2-7,-,TRBV5-5,CASSLDRGGFEQYF,TGTGCCAGCAGCTTGGATAGGGGGGGTTTCGAGCAGTACTTC
-,TRBJ2-1,TRBD2,TRBV5-5,CASRGLAGESAYNEQFF,TGTGCCAGCAGGGGACTAGCGGGAGAGAGTGCCTACAATGAGCAGTTCTTC
-,TRBJ1-4,TRBD1,TRBV2,CASSIQGVGEKLFF,TGTGCCAGCAGTATACAGGGGGTAGGGGAAAAACTGTTTTTT
once,TRBJ1-1,-,TRBV27,CASSKAGTSEAFF,TGTGCCAGCAGTAAGGCAGGGACTTCTGAAGCTTTCTTT
-,TRBJ2-4,-,TRBV18,CASSPPPQGNIQYF,TGTGCCAGCTCACCACCCCCACAGGGAAACATTCAGTACTTC
-,TRBJ1-5,TRBD1,TRBV18,CASSPQDRENQPQHF,TGTGCCAGCTCACCCCAGGACAGGGAGAATCAGCCCCAGCATTTT
-,TRBJ2-2,-,TRBV12-1,CASSEHHIRIAWSLHGELFF,TGTGCCAGCAGCGAACACCATATCAGGATTGCCTGGTCTCTTCACGGGGAGCTGTTTTTT
-,TRBJ1-5,TRBD1,TRBV18,CASSRTDRGNQPQHF,TGTGCCAGCTCAAGAACCGACAGGGGGAATCAGCCCCAGCATTTT
-,TRBJ1-1,-,TRBV28,CASTTTSALTEAFF,TGTGCCAGCACCACAACAAGCGCACTCACTGAAGCTTTCTTT
-,TRBJ2-2,TRBD2,TRBV19,CASTMTSGRLGTGELFF,TGTGCCAGTACCATGACTAGCGGGAGACTGGGGACCGGGGAGCTGTTTTTT
-,TRBJ2-7,TRBD2,TRBV3-1/TRBV3-2,CASSQVPLREKYEQYF,TGTGCCAGCAGCCAAGTACCTTTGCGGGAGAAGTACGAGCAGTACTTC
once,TRBJ2-3,TRBD2,TRBV11-2,CASSPEGLAGRDTQYF,TGTGCCAGCAGCCCGGAGGGACTAGCGGGAAGAGATACGCAGTATTTT
-,TRBJ2-1,TRBD2,TRBV11-2,CASPSLGGGFYNEQFF,TGTGCCAGCCCCTCTTTGGGCGGGGGTTTCTACAATGAGCAGTTCTTC
-,TRBJ2-1,-,TRBV4-3,CASSRLGEQFF,TGCGCTAGCAGCCGACTTGGCGAGCAGTTCTTC
few,TRBJ1-2,-,TRBV21-1,CASSPPPLGDPFVYGYTF,TGTGCCAGCAGCCCCCCGCCCTTAGGAGATCCCTTCGTTTATGGCTACACCTTC
-,TRBJ2-1,TRBD1,TRBV9,CASSVEQGLNEQFF,TGTGCCAGCAGCGTAGAACAGGGGCTGAATGAGCAGTTCTTC
-,TRBJ1-2,-,TRBV6-4,CARPRSGLQGYTF,TGTGCCAGGCCCCGGTCGGGTCTGCAGGGCTACACCTTC
-,TRBJ1-5,-,TRBV30,CAWSVQADQPQHF,TGTGCCTGGAGTGTACAGGCCGATCAGCCCCAGCATTTT
-,TRBJ2-7,-,TRBV7-2,CASSSAGSSYEQYF,TGTGCCAGCAGCTCGGCAGGGTCCTCCTACGAGCAGTACTTC
few,TRBJ2-7,-,TRBV15,CATSRDSGEQYF,TGTGCCACCAGCAGAGATAGCGGCGAGCAGTACTTC
-,TRBJ1-2,TRBD1,TRBV7-3,CASSLTRTGGGYTF,TGTGCCAGCAGCTTAACGCGGACAGGCGGTGGCTACACCTTC
-,TRBJ1-4,-,TRBV10-3,CAISGQAEKLFF,TGTGCCATCAGTGGACAGGCAGAAAAACTGTTTTTT
few,TRBJ1-2,-,TRBV19,CASSVARDTPRNYGYTF,TGTGCCAGTAGTGTGGCCCGGGACACCCCACGAAACTATGGCTACACCTTC
-,TRBJ2-1,-,TRBV5-1,CASNKTSDRKLDFSYNEQFF,TGCGCCAGCAACAAAACGTCTGACAGGAAATTAGATTTTTCCTACAATGAGCAGTTCTTC
once,TRBJ1-1,-,TRBV18,CASSRSSHSQMNTEAFF,TGTGCCAGCTCACGATCCAGTCACAGCCAGATGAACACTGAAGCTTTCTTT
-,TRBJ2-7,-,TRBV11-1,CASSLASGRTEEQYF,TGTGCCAGCAGCTTAGCTAGCGGAAGAACGGAAGAGCAGTACTTC
-,TRBJ1-4,-,TRBV30,CAWSTGGTNEKLFF,TGTGCCTGGAGTACCGGGGGTACTAATGAAAAACTGTTTTTT
-,TRBJ2-7,TRBD1,TRBV7-2,CASSKSDRGPSSEQYF,TGTGCCAGCAGCAAGTCGGACAGGGGCCCGTCCAGCGAGCAGTACTTC
-,TRBJ2-1,-,TRBV6-5,CASSNQGLVRNEQFF,TGTGCCAGCAGTAATCAGGGGTTAGTCCGGAATGAGCAGTTCTTC
-,TRBJ2-3,TRBD2,TRBV5-4,CASSTGGLVTDTQYF,TGTGCCAGCAGCACCGGGGGACTAGTGACAGATACGCAGTATTTT
-,TRBJ1-2,-,TRBV6-2/TRBV6-3,CASSKTANPHGYTF,TGTGCCAGCAGTAAGACAGCGAACCCTCATGGCTACACCTTC
-,TRBJ2-3,-,TRBV27,CASSLIGGTDTQYF,TGTGCCAGCAGTTTAATAGGGGGCACAGATACGCAGTATTTT
-,TRBJ2-4,-,TRBV3-1/TRBV3-2,CASSQDLTGLRAKNIQYF,TGTGCCAGCAGCCAAGATCTCACCGGGTTACGAGCCAAAAACATTCAGTACTTC
-,TRBJ2-7,-,TRBV15,CATSRGGETLYEQYF,TGTGCCACCAGCAGAGGTGGGGAGACCCTCTACGAGCAGTACTTC
few,TRBJ1-2,TRBD1,TRBV3-1/TRBV3-2,CASSQDGDRGGYTF,TGTGCCAGCAGCCAAGATGGGGACAGGGGTGGCTACACCTTC
-,TRBJ2-2,TRBD2,TRBV19,CASSGLAELANTGELFF,TGTGCCAGTAGCGGACTAGCGGAGCTCGCGAACACCGGGGAGCTGTTTTTT
-,TRBJ2-3,-,TRBV19,CASNSGAGSTDTQYF,TGTGCCAGTAATTCAGGGGCGGGTAGCACAGATACGCAGTATTTT
-,TRBJ1-2,-,TRBV7-9,CASSLDAGVNYGYTF,TGTGCCAGCAGCTTAGATGCAGGGGTTAACTATGGCTACACCTTC
-,TRBJ2-5,TRBD2,TRBV30,CAWRRLAGVQETQYF,TGTGCCTGGAGGCGACTAGCGGGAGTCCAAGAGACCCAGTACTTC
-,TRBJ2-3,-,TRBV24-1,CATSAVGGESGTQYF,TGTGCCACCAGTGCGGTGGGCGGGGAGTCTGGTACGCAGTATTTT
-,TRBJ1-2,-,TRBV15,CATMSANYGYTF,TGTGCCACCATGTCAGCTAACTATGGCTACACCTTC
-,TRBJ1-3,-,TRBV30,CAWSTGTGNTIYF,TGTGCCTGGAGTACAGGGACTGGAAACACCATATATTTT
-,TRBJ2-3,-,TRBV2,CATSPGRAGGTDTQYF,TGTGCCACCTCTCCTGGACGGGCCGGGGGCACAGATACGCAGTATTTT
-,TRBJ1-1,-,TRBV27,CASTTGTPPEAFF,TGTGCCAGCACGACCGGGACACCACCTGAAGCTTTCTTT
-,TRBJ1-6,-,TRBV5-1,CASSLETANSPLHF,TGCGCCAGCAGCTTGGAGACTGCGAATTCACCCCTCCACTTT
few,TRBJ1-3,-,TRBV15,CATSRGGLSRNTIYF,TGTGCCACCAGCAGAGGAGGTCTCAGTAGAAACACCATATATTTT
-,TRBJ1-2,TRBD1,TRBV9,CASSDGTGAYGYTF,TGTGCCAGCAGCGACGGGACAGGAGCTTATGGCTACACCTTC